This T cell receptor delta chain was sequenced for a study of γδ T cells in repeated Plasmodium falciparum infection. Study overall: Four controlled malaria infections with P. falciparum NF54 spanned roughly 97 weeks. Malian repertoires were sampled cross-sectionally without transmission and longitudinally through febrile malaria.

Germline CDR1 is GEAIGNYY and CDR2 is EKD. The CDR3 sequence is 17 residues long. Trimming took off 0 bases at V and 3 bases at J, with 16 bases between the two ends. This clone came up a few times. The antigen remains undetermined. This is likely an artifact of a read error, given a far larger clone one base away. Additional DNA sequences in this sample encode the identical CDR3. Study-level points and caveats: Vgamma9/Vdelta2+ repertoires stayed stably polyclonal over time and infection. Malian children's Vdelta2-negative repertoires appeared more expanded and less diverse than Australians'.

TCRdb re-analyzed the multiplex PCR reads via CATT. The sample lists under 60,000 delta-chain clones; 1.5% to 2% were seen once. Vgamma9/Vdelta2+ and Vdelta2-negative gammadelta T cells were flow-sorted from PBMC for bulk sequencing. The material sequenced was gamma-delta T cells from blood. The chain couples TRDV2 to TRDJ2; the D is unclear. The J gene, missing from TCRdb, was assigned here through DNA to germline matching. This sequence originates from a pool of human donors (malaria-infected and uninfected, not separated). The CDR3 region has the DNA TGTGCCTGTGACACCGTATTGGGAACGAACCTGACAGCACAACTCTTCTTT. Encoded protein: CACDTVLGTNLTAQLFF.